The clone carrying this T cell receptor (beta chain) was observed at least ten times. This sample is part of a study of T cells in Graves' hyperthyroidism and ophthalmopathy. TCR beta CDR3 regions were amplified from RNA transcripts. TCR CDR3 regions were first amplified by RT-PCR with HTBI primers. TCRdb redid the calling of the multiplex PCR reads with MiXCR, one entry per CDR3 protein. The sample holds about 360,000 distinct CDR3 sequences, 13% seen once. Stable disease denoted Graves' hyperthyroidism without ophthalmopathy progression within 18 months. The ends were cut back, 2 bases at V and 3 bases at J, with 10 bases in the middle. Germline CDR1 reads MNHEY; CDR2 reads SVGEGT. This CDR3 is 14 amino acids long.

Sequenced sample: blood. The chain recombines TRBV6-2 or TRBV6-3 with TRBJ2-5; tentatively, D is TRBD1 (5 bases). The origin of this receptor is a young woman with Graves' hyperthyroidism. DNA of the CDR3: TGTGCCAGCAGTTACCCCCAGGGCGAAGAGACCCAGTACTTC. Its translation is CASSYPQGEETQYF.